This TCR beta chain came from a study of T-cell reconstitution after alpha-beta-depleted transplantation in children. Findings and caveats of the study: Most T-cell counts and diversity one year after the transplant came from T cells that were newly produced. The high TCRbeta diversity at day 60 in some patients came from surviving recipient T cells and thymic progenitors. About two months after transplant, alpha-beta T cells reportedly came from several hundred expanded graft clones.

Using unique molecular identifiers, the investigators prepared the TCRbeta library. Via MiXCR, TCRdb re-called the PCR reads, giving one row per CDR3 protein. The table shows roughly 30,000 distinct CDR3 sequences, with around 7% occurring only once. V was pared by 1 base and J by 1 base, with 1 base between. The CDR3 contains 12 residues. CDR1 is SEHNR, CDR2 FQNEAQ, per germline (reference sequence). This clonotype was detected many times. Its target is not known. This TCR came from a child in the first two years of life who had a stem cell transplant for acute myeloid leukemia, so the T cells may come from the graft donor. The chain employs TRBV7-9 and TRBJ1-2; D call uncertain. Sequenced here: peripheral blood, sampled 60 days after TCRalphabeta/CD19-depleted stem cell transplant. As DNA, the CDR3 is TGTGCCAGCAGCTTAGATAACTATGGCTACACCTTC. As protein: CASSLDNYGYTF. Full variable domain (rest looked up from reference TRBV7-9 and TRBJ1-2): DTGVSQNPRHKITKRGQNVTFRCDPISEHNRLYWYRQTLGQGPEFLTYFQNEAQLEKSRLLSDRFSAERPKGSFSTLEIQRTEQGDSAMYLCASSLDNYGYTFGSGTRLTVV.